Reported below is one T cell receptor (beta chain). This specimen comes from a study of blood T cell repertoires in COVID-19. Study-wide context: Nucleic acid was either cDNA or gDNA, and it came from T cells, B-cell-depleted T cells, or PBMCs.

The CDR3 has 16 residues. The V segment lost 0 bases and the J segment 5 bases; nucleotides outside the gene matches: 5. CDR1 and CDR2 (germline): SGHNT, YENEEA. As handled by the study authors: Reference gene primer amplification in the assay estimated nucleated cell counts. Using immunoSEQ multiplex PCR, the repertoire was profiled, and TCRdb retains in-frame clones only, with some absent. The V and J calls and clone size are taken from that table; D and trimming were inferred from the DNA. The sample holds tens of thousands of clones; approximately 90% are singletons and the top ten take 3.1%. This clonotype originated in a man aged 45-60 years with acute or convalescent COVID-19. V usage is TRBV11-3 and J usage is TRBJ2-2, with 8 bases aligning to TRBD2. Sequenced input: peripheral blood. CDR3 nucleotides: TGTGCCAGCAGCTTAGATCTAGCGGGTTTTACCGGGGAGCTGTTTTTT. The encoded protein is CASSLDLAGFTGELFF.